A selection of T cell receptor beta chains follows, all from one sample in a study of T cells after yellow fever vaccination. TCRdb analysed the 5' RACE reads with MiXCR anew, one entry per CDR3 protein. Of about 320,000 distinct CDR3 sequences listed, about 4.5% were seen once; the top ten hold approximately 19%. The specimen was PBMCs, collected 15 days after the yellow fever booster vaccination. These receptors came from a man between 18 and 35 years old who received the YFV17D yellow fever vaccine. Both conserved end residues are part of each CDR3. A D gene is named only where the DNA matches it firmly. Clone size is stated in some rows and not others, as once, few, many or a class when expanded.

V gene	clone size	J gene	D gene	CDR3 protein	CDR3 DNA
TRBV4-2	NA	TRBJ1-2	NA	CASSQAQNSDYGYTF	TGTGCCAGCAGCCAAGCCCAGAACTCGGACTATGGCTACACCTTC
TRBV4-1	many	TRBJ1-1	TRBD1	CASSGVQGDTEAFF	TGCGCCAGCAGCGGAGTACAGGGGGACACTGAAGCTTTCTTT
TRBV12-3/TRBV12-4	NA	TRBJ2-1	NA	CASCCPRGASYNEQFF	TGTGCCAGCTGCTGTCCCCGGGGGGCCTCCTACAATGAGCAGTTCTTC
TRBV20-1	NA	TRBJ2-2	TRBD2	CSASGPGLGNTGELFF	TGCAGTGCTAGCGGCCCGGGACTAGGCAACACCGGGGAGCTGTTTTTT
TRBV20-1	few	TRBJ1-2	NA	CSARVVNYGYTF	TGCAGTGCTAGAGTCGTTAACTATGGCTACACCTTC
TRBV6-2/TRBV6-3	few	TRBJ2-3	TRBD2	CASRTSGADTQYF	TGTGCCAGCAGGACTAGCGGGGCAGATACGCAGTATTTT
TRBV6-6	few	TRBJ1-2	NA	CASSSTDSPSGYTF	TGTGCCAGCAGCTCCACGGACAGTCCCTCTGGCTACACCTTC
TRBV20-1	many	TRBJ2-5	NA	CSARDLQGETQYF	TGCAGTGCTAGAGATCTCCAGGGTGAGACCCAGTACTTC
TRBV5-6	few	TRBJ1-5	NA	CASSGPGYSNQPQHF	TGTGCCAGCAGCGGTCCCGGGTATAGCAATCAGCCCCAGCATTTT
TRBV20-1	many	TRBJ1-1	NA	CSARDWETVFAEAFF	TGCAGTGCTAGAGATTGGGAGACCGTATTCGCTGAAGCTTTCTTT
TRBV12-3/TRBV12-4	many	TRBJ1-4	TRBD1	CASRDQGGSEKLFF	TGTGCCAGCAGAGATCAGGGGGGGAGTGAAAAACTGTTTTTT
TRBV29-1	once	TRBJ1-1	TRBD1	CSGATGWLNTEAFF	TGCAGCGGGGCGACAGGGTGGCTGAACACTGAAGCTTTCTTT
TRBV5-6	few	TRBJ1-5	TRBD1	CASSTRQGVNQPQHF	TGTGCCAGCAGCACAAGACAGGGCGTCAATCAGCCCCAGCATTTT
TRBV7-9	many	TRBJ2-7	TRBD1	CASSLVGRQGSSYEQYF	TGTGCCAGCAGCTTAGTTGGTCGACAGGGGAGCTCCTACGAGCAGTACTTC
TRBV6-6	many	TRBJ2-5	TRBD2	CASSLRLAGAGETQYF	TGTGCCAGCAGTTTACGACTAGCGGGGGCGGGAGAGACCCAGTACTTC
TRBV7-2	NA	TRBJ1-3	TRBD1	CASSQGGASGNTIYF	TGTGCCAGCAGCCAGGGGGGGGCCTCTGGAAACACCATATATTTT
TRBV7-9	many	TRBJ1-1	NA	CASSFDGNTEAFF	TGTGCCAGCAGCTTTGATGGGAACACTGAAGCTTTCTTT
TRBV4-3	NA	TRBJ2-2	NA	CASSQDGLGYANTGELFF	TGCGCCAGCAGCCAAGATGGATTGGGATACGCGAACACCGGGGAGCTGTTTTTT
TRBV5-1	NA	TRBJ2-5	TRBD1	CASRRTGGIQETQYF	TGCGCCAGCAGGAGGACAGGGGGTATTCAAGAGACCCAGTACTTC
TRBV20-1	many	TRBJ1-2	NA	CSARTANYGYTF	TGCAGTGCTAGGACGGCGAACTATGGCTACACCTTC
TRBV7-3	many	TRBJ2-3	TRBD2	CASSPLGLADTDTQYF	TGTGCCAGCAGCCCGCTGGGACTAGCCGACACAGATACGCAGTATTTT
TRBV5-1	NA	TRBJ2-2	NA	CASSLESPAGELFF	TGCGCCAGCAGCTTGGAGTCCCCGGCCGGGGAGCTGTTTTTT
TRBV2	many	TRBJ2-5	TRBD1	CASSTRTGVGETQYF	TGTGCCAGCAGTACCCGGACAGGCGTGGGGGAGACCCAGTACTTC
TRBV20-1	NA	TRBJ1-2	NA	CSARDPVWGANYGYTF	TGCAGTGCTAGAGATCCGGTATGGGGAGCTAACTATGGCTACACCTTC
TRBV27	few	TRBJ1-2	TRBD1	CASSSGYRGLNYGYTF	TGTGCCAGCAGTTCGGGATACAGGGGGCTTAACTATGGCTACACCTTC
TRBV10-3	many	TRBJ2-4	NA	CAISESWTAIAKNIQYF	TGTGCCATCAGTGAGTCATGGACAGCGATAGCCAAAAACATTCAGTACTTC
TRBV4-3	many	TRBJ2-5	NA	CASSQDRAVGTQYF	TGCGCCAGCAGCCAAGATCGGGCAGTGGGGACCCAGTACTTC